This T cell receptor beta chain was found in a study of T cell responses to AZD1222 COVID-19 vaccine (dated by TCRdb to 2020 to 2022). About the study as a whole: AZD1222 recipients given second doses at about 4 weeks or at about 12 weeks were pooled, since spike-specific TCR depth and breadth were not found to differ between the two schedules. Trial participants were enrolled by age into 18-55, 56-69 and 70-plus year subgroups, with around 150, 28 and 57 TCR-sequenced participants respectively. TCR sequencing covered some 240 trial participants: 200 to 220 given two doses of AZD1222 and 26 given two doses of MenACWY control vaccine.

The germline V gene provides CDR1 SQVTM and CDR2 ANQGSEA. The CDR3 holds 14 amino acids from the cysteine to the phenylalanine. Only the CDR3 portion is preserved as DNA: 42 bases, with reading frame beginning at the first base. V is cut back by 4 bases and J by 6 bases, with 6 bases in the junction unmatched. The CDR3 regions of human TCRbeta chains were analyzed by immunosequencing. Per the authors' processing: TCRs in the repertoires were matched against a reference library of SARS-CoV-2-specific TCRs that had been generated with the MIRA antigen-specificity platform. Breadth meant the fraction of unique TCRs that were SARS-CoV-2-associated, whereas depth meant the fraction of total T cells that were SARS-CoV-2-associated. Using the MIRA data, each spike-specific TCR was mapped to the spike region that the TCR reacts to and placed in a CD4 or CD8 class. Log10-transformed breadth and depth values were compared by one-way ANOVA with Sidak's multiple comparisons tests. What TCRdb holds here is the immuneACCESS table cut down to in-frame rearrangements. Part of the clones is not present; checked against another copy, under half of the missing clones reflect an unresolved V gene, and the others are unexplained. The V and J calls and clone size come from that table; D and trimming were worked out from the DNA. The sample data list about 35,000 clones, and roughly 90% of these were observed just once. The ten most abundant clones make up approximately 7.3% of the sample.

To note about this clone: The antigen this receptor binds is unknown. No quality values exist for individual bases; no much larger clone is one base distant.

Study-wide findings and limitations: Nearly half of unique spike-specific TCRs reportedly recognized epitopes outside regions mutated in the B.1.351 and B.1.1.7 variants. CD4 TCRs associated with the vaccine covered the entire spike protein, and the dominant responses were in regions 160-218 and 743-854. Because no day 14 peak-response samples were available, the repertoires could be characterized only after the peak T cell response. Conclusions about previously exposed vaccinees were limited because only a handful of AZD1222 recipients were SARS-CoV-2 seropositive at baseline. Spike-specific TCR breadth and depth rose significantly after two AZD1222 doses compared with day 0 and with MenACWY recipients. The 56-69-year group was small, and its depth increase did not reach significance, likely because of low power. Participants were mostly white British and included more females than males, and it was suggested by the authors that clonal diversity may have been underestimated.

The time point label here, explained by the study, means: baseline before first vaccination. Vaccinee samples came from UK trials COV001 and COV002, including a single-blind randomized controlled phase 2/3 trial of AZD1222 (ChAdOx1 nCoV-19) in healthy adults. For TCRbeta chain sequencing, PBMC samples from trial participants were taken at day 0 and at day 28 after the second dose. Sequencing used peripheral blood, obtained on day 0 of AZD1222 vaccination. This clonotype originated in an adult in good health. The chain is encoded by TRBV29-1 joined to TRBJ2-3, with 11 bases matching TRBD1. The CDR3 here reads CSVVQDRGLDTQYF. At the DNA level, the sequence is TGCAGCGTTGTTCAGGACAGGGGGCTGGATACGCAGTATTTT.